These T cell receptor beta chains were read from a single sample in a study of blood T cell repertoires in COVID-19. The protocol was immunoSEQ multiplex PCR, while the TCRdb copy is restricted to in-frame clones and leaves out a portion. The profile shows about 330,000 clones, roughly 90% of them singletons. The source material was peripheral blood. These receptors all stem from a man aged 18 to 29 who had recovered from COVID-19. Both conserved end residues are part of each CDR3. D genes are given only for firm matches. Size tells how often a clone was seen (once, few, many) or the class of an expanded clone, and some rows leave it out.

TRBV18,-,-,14,TRBJ2-2,CASSPPYSGGELFF,TGTGCCAGCTCACCGCCGTATTCGGGAGGGGAGCTGTTTTTT
TRBV7-6,-,-,14,TRBJ1-1,CASSLGGPGTEAFF,TGTGCCAGCAGCTTAGGGGGGCCAGGAACTGAAGCTTTCTTT
TRBV25-1,-,TRBD1,14,TRBJ2-2,CASSAGQLTGELFF,TGTGCCAGCAGTGCGGGACAGCTGACCGGGGAGCTGTTTTTT
TRBV29-1,-,-,13,TRBJ1-2,CSGGTPASGGYTF,TGCAGCGGAGGGACACCCGCGTCCGGGGGCTACACCTTC
TRBV19,-,TRBD1,14,TRBJ1-1,CASSLDRVGKEAFF,TGTGCCAGTAGTCTGGACAGGGTGGGGAAAGAAGCTTTCTTT
TRBV14,-,-,12,TRBJ1-6,CASGHHNSPLHF,TGTGCCAGCGGACACCATAATTCACCCCTCCACTTT
TRBV9,-,-,15,TRBJ2-1,CASSLWGDPYNEQFF,TGTGCCAGCAGCCTATGGGGGGACCCCTACAATGAGCAGTTCTTC
TRBV19,few,TRBD2,15,TRBJ2-3,CASSLLAGGVDTQYF,TGTGCCAGTAGTCTACTAGCGGGAGGGGTGGATACGCAGTATTTT
TRBV7-9,-,-,14,TRBJ1-6,CASSKAGNNSPLHF,TGTGCCAGCTCCAAGGCGGGTAATAATTCACCCCTCCACTTT
TRBV4-1,-,TRBD1,15,TRBJ2-7,CASSQDGTGAYEQYF,TGCGCCAGCAGCCAAGATGGGACAGGGGCCTACGAGCAGTACTTC